What follows describes a single T cell receptor (beta chain). These data come from a study of control samples from healthy donors and cancer patients. The CDR3 loop spans 14 amino acids. The V end was cut by 1 base, the J end by 7 bases, with 11 bases between. Per germline, CDR1 SGHRS and CDR2 YFSETQ. Sequencing was performed with immunoSEQ multiplex PCR; in TCRdb, only in-frame clones are kept and a portion is missing. This sample yields 400,000 to 500,000 clones, of which 80% to 95% are seen a single time; 5.5% to 8% belongs to the top ten. The chain recombines TRBV5-1 with TRBJ1-4; D remains unclear. The source of this sequence is a man in his forties with head and neck cancer. The sequenced material came from PBMCs. The CDR3 here is CASSLTGYTEKLFF. Written as DNA, the CDR3 is TGCGCCAGCAGCTTGACGGGGTATACTGAAAAACTGTTTTTT.